Given below is one T cell receptor beta chain in context. This entry belongs to a study of PD-1 blockade in mismatch repair-deficient tumors. Germline V gene lookup returns CDR1 SGDLS and CDR2 YYNGEE. V shed 4 bases, J shed 3 bases, and the junction held 5 bases outside the gene matches. This CDR3 spans 14 amino acids. TCRdb's copy holds only in-frame clones and misses some; the assay was immunoSEQ multiplex PCR. The repertoire includes 25,000 to 30,000 clones, about four fifths of them detected once, and over 2.5% sits in the top ten. Mismatch repair deficiency was confirmed in all patients, by PCR or immunohistochemistry.

Sequenced here: PBMCs, sampled before pembrolizumab treatment. This chain links TRBV9 with TRBJ1-1; 8 positions match TRBD1. The origin of this receptor is an adult with mismatch repair-deficient cancer. The CDR3 sequence: CASSSGQGHTEAFF. The CDR3 nucleotides read TGTGCCAGCAGCTCCGGACAGGGTCACACTGAAGCTTTCTTT.